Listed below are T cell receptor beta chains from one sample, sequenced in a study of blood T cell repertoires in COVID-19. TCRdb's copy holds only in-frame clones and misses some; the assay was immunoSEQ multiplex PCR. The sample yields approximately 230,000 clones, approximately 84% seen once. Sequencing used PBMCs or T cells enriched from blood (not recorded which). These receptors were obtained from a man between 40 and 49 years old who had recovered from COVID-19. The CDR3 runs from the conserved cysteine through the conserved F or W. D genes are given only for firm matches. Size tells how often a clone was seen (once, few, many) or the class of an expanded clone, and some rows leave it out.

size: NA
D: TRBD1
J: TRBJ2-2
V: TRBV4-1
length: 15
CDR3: CASSKTGGKGGELFF
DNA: TGCGCCAGCTCAAAGACAGGGGGCAAAGGGGGGGAGCTGTTTTTT

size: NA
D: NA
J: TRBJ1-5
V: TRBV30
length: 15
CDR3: CAWSDKGLYNQPQHF
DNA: TGTGCCTGGAGTGACAAGGGGCTATACAATCAGCCCCAGCATTTT

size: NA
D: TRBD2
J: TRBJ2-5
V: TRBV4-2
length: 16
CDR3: CASSQDIVGGGETQYF
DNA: TGTGCCAGCAGCCAAGATATCGTCGGGGGGGGAGAGACCCAGTACTTC

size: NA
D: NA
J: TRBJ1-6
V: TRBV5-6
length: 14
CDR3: CASSLRGPGSPLHF
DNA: TGTGCCAGCAGCTTGCGAGGGCCCGGTTCACCCCTCCACTTT

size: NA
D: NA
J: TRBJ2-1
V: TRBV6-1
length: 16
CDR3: CASSGLDAGTYNEQFF
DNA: TGTGCCAGCAGTGGTTTGGACGCGGGGACTTACAATGAGCAGTTCTTC

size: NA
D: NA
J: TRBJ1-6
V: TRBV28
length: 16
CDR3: CASIPSGQGPNSPLHF
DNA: TGTGCCAGCATCCCTAGTGGTCAGGGGCCTAATTCACCCCTCCACTTT

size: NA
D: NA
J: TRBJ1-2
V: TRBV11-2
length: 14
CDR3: CASSLDPGSGGYTF
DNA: TGTGCCAGCAGCTTAGACCCAGGCTCCGGTGGCTACACCTTC

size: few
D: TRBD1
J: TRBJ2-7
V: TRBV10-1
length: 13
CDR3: CASSSGTGYEQYF
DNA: TGCGCCAGCAGTTCTGGGACAGGTTACGAGCAGTACTTC

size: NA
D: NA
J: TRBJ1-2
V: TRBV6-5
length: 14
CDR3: CASTLTGQIHGYTF
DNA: TGTGCCAGCACCCTAACCGGACAGATACATGGCTACACCTTC

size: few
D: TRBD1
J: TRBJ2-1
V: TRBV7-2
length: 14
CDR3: CASSLTGVRDEQFF
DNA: TGTGCCAGCAGCTTGACAGGGGTTCGGGATGAGCAGTTCTTC

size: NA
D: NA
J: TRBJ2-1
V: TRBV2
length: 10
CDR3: CASGGNEQFF
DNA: TGTGCCAGCGGGGGGAATGAGCAGTTCTTC

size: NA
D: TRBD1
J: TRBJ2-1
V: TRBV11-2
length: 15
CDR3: CASSTWTGALNEQFF
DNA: TGTGCCAGCAGCACTTGGACAGGGGCGTTGAATGAGCAGTTCTTC

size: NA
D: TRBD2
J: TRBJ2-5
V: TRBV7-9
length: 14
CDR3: CASSLPERGPSQYF
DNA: TGTGCCAGCAGCTTACCGGAGCGGGGGCCCTCGCAGTACTTC

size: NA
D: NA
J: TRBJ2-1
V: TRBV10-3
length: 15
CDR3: CAISALASSYNEQFF
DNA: TGTGCCATCAGTGCTTTAGCAAGCTCCTACAATGAGCAGTTCTTC

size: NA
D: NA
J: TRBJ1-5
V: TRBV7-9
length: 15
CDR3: CASSWGEGRNQPQHF
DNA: TGTGCCAGCAGCTGGGGGGAGGGACGGAATCAGCCCCAGCATTTT

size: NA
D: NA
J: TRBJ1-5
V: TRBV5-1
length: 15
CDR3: CASSRDDTSNQPQHF
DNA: TGCGCCAGCAGCCGTGACGACACTAGCAATCAGCCCCAGCATTTT

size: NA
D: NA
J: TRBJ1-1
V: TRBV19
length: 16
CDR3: CASSPRRAGKGNEAFF
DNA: TGTGCCAGTAGTCCCCGAAGGGCAGGGAAGGGCAATGAAGCTTTCTTT

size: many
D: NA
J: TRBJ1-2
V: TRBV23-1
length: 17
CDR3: CASSQELHRGLPHGYTF
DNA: TGCGCCAGCAGTCAAGAGCTCCATCGGGGACTCCCACATGGCTACACCTTC

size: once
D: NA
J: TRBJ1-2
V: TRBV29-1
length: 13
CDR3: CSVDIRADYGYTF
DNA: TGCAGCGTTGATATCAGGGCGGACTATGGCTACACCTTC

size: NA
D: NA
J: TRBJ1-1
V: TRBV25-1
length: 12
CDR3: CASSGWAGEAFF
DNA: TGTGCCAGCAGTGGATGGGCGGGTGAAGCTTTCTTT

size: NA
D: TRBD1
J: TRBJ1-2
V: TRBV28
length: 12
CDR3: CASTEQGLGYTF
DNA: TGTGCCAGCACCGAACAGGGGCTTGGCTACACCTTC

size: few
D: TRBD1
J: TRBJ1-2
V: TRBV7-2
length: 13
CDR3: CASSFTGDYGYTF
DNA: TGTGCCAGCAGCTTCACAGGGGATTATGGCTACACCTTC

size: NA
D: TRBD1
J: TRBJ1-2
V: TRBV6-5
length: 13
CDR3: CASSPTPPGQEFF
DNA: TGTGCCAGCAGTCCTACACCTCCGGGACAGGAGTTTTTC

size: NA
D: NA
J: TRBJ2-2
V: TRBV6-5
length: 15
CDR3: CAGSRGGVWTGELFF
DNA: TGTGCCGGATCTCGGGGCGGGGTATGGACCGGGGAGCTGTTTTTT

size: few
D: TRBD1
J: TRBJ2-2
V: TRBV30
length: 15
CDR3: CAWARGRANTGELFF
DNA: TGTGCCTGGGCCAGGGGGCGAGCGAACACCGGGGAGCTGTTTTTT

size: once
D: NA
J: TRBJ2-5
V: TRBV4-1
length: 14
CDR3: CASSRTGLKETQYF
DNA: TGCGCCAGCAGCCGTACAGGGTTGAAAGAGACCCAGTACTTC

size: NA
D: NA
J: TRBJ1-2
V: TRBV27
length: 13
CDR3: CASSFGGKNGYTF
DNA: TGTGCCAGCAGTTTCGGGGGAAAAAATGGCTACACCTTC

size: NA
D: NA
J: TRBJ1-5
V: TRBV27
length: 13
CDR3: CASSWGGRQPQHF
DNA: TGTGCCAGCAGTTGGGGGGGACGGCAGCCCCAGCATTTT

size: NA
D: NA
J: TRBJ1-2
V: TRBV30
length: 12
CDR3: CAGRGAGDGYTF
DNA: TGTGCCGGCCGGGGGGCTGGTGATGGCTACACCTTC

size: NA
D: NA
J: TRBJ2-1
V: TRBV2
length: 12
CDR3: CASTQGWNEQFF
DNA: TGTGCCAGCACCCAGGGTTGGAATGAGCAGTTCTTC

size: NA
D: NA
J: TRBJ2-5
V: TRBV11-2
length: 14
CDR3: CASSSIRALETRYF
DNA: TGTGCCAGCAGCTCTATCAGGGCTTTGGAGACCCGGTACTTC

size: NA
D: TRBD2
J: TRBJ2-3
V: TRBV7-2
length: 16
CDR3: CASSLVAGPSTDTQYF
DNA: TGTGCCAGCAGCCTTGTAGCGGGTCCTAGCACAGATACGCAGTATTTT

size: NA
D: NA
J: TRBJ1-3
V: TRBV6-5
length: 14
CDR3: CAVWGLNSGNTIYF
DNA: TGTGCCGTCTGGGGACTTAACTCTGGAAACACCATATATTTT

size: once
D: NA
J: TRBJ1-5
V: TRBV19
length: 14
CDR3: CASTSDRLGQPQHF
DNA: TGTGCCAGTACTTCCGACAGGCTAGGCCAGCCCCAGCATTTT

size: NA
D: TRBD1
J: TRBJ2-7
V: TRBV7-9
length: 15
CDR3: CASSWADRSSYEQYF
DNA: TGTGCCAGCAGCTGGGCGGACAGGAGCTCCTACGAGCAGTACTTC

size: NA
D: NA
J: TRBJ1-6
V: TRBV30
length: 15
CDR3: CAWSARGRGNSPLHF
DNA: TGTGCCTGGAGCGCACGGGGCAGGGGCAATTCACCCCTCCACTTT

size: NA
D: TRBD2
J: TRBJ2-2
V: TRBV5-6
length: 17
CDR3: CASSAVAGAPNTGELFF
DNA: TGTGCCAGCAGCGCGGTAGCGGGGGCCCCGAACACCGGGGAGCTGTTTTTT

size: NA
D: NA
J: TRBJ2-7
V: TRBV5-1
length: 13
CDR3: CASSLTDTYEQYF
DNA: TGCGCCAGCAGCTTGACAGATACCTACGAGCAGTACTTC

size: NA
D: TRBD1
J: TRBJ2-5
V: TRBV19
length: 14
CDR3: CASIDPGQKETQYF
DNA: TGTGCCAGTATTGACCCGGGACAGAAAGAGACCCAGTACTTC

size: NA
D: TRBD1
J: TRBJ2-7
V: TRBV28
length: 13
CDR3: CASTGQVLSEQYF
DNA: TGTGCCAGCACCGGACAGGTCCTTAGCGAGCAGTACTTC

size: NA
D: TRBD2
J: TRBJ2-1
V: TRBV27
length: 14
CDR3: CASSSTSGGAEQFF
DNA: TGTGCCAGCAGTTCGACTAGCGGGGGGGCTGAGCAGTTCTTC

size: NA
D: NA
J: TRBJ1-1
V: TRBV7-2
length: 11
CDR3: CASSRFREAFF
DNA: TGTGCCAGCAGCCGGTTTCGGGAAGCTTTCTTT

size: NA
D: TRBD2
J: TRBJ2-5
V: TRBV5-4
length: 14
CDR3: CASSTPTSDETQYF
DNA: TGTGCCAGCAGCACGCCGACTAGCGACGAGACCCAGTACTTC

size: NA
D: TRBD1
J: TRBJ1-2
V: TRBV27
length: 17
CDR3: CASSFRRQGDFNYGYTF
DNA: TGTGCCAGCAGTTTTCGCCGACAGGGTGACTTTAACTATGGCTACACCTTC

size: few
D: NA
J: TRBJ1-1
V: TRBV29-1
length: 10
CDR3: CSVASTEAFF
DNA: TGCAGCGTTGCTAGCACTGAAGCTTTCTTT

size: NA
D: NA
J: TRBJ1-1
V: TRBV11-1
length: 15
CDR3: CASSLRGMSGTEAFF
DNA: TGTGCCAGCAGCCTCAGAGGGATGTCTGGCACTGAAGCTTTCTTT

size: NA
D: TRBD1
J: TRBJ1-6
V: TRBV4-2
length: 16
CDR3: CASSQDRGTVDSPLHF
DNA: TGTGCCAGCAGCCAAGATCGGGGGACAGTCGATTCACCCCTCCACTTT

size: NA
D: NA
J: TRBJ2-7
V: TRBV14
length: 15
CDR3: CASSPNIYRAYEQYF
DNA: TGTGCCAGCAGCCCTAATATTTACAGGGCCTACGAGCAGTACTTC

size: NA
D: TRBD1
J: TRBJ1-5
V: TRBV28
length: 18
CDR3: CASSAGTGGVGGNQPQHF
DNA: TGTGCCAGCAGTGCCGGGACAGGGGGCGTTGGCGGCAATCAGCCCCAGCATTTT

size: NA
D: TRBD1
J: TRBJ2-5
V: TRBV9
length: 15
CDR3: CASSRYGQAQETQYF
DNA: TGTGCCAGCAGCCGTTACGGACAGGCTCAAGAGACCCAGTACTTC

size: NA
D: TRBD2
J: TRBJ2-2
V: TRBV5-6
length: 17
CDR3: CASSFGGGASNTGELFF
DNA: TGTGCCAGCAGCTTTGGGGGAGGGGCGTCGAACACCGGGGAGCTGTTTTTT

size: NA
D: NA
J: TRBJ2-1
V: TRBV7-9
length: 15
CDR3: CASSPGFGFYNEQFF
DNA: TGTGCCAGCAGCCCCGGTTTCGGGTTTTACAATGAGCAGTTCTTC

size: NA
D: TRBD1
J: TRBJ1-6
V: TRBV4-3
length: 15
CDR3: CASSRGQGLNSPLHF
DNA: TGCGCCAGCAGTCGGGGACAGGGGTTAAATTCACCCCTCCACTTT

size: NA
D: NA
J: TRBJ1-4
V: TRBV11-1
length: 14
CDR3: CASSLDGAGEKLFF
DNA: TGTGCCAGCAGCTTGGATGGGGCAGGTGAAAAACTGTTTTTT

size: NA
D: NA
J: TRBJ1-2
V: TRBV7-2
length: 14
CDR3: CASSPATENYGYTF
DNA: TGTGCCAGCAGCCCGGCGACGGAGAACTATGGCTACACCTTC

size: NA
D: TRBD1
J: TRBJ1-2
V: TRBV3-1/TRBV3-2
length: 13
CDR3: CASSRDSYYGYTF
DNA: TGTGCCAGCAGCCGGGACAGTTACTATGGCTACACCTTC

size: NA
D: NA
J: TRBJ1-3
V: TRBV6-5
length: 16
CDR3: CASSYVQANSGNTIYF
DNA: TGTGCCAGCAGTTACGTACAGGCCAACTCTGGAAACACCATATATTTT